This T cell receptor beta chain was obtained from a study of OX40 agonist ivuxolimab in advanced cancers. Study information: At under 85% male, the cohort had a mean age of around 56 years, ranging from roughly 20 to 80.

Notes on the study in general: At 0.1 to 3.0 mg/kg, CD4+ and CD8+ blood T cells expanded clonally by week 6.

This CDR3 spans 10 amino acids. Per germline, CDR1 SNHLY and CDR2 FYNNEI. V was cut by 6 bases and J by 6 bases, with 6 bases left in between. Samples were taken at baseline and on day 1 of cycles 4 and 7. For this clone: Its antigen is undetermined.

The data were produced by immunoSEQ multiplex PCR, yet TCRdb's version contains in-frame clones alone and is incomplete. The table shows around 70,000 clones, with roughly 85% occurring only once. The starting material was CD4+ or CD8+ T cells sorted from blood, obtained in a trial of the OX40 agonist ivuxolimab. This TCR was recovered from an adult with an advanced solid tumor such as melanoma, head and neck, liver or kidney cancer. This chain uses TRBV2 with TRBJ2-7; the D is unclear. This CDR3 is CASRSTEQYF. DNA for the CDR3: TGTGCCAGCAGGTCCACCGAGCAGTACTTC.